The 20 T cell receptor beta chains below all came from one sample that was sequenced in a study of cytomegalovirus exposure and HLA in healthy donors. Use of 60 Vbeta and 13 Jbeta primers characterized the PCR. Sequencing was performed with immunoSEQ multiplex PCR; in TCRdb, only in-frame clones are kept and a portion is missing. The sample has fewer than 100,000 clones; around 80% are singletons. The sequenced sample was PBMCs. All receptors come from a male donor in good health and CMV-seropositive.

The rearrangement joins TRBV19 to TRBJ1-5; D gene uncertain. The V and J ends lost 3 bases and 0 bases respectively, with 24 bases between them. CDR3 size: 20 residues. Germline V gene sequence: CDR1 LNHDA, CDR2 SQIVND (reference sequence). The CDR3 region has the DNA TGTGCCAGTAGTATCTTAGGTGGAATATCAGGCGCATATAGCAATCAGCCCCAGCATTTT. Protein sequence: CASSILGGISGAYSNQPQHF.

Here the CDR3 reads CAWSPIGQGHTGELFF. The CDR3 nucleotides are TGTGCCTGGAGTCCTATCGGGCAGGGTCACACCGGGGAGCTGTTTTTT. The V call is TRBV30, the J call TRBJ2-2; perhaps TRBD1 as D (5 bases). In germline, CDR1 is GTSNPN, CDR2 SVGIG (reference sequence). V gave up 2 bases and J gave up 3 bases, with 16 bases separating them. This CDR3 region has 16 residues.

The rearrangement joins TRBV6-4 to TRBJ2-7; TRBD1 aligns across 8 bases. The CDR3 covers 12 residues. CDR1 is MRHNA, CDR2 SNTAGT, per germline. V lost 6 bases and J lost 8; bases outside the gene matches: 6. The CDR3 region is CASRTPGGKQYF. CDR3 DNA: TGTGCCAGCAGAACTCCAGGGGGCAAGCAGTACTTC.

This clone was counted a few times. The rearrangement uses TRBV11-2 and TRBJ2-7; TRBD1 aligns across 9 bases. The CDR3 runs 15 residues. CDR1 is SGHAT, CDR2 FQNNGV, per germline. The trim removed 0 bases at V and 4 bases at J, leaving 4 bases unmatched. Here the CDR3 reads CASSLDQGTGYEQYF. In DNA form, the CDR3 reads TGTGCCAGCAGCTTAGATCAGGGGACAGGGTACGAGCAGTACTTC.

J is TRBJ2-1 and V is TRBV27; 10 positions agree with TRBD2. This CDR3 region has 15 residues. CDR1 MNHEY and CDR2 SMNVEV come from the germline V gene (reference sequence). J was trimmed by 9 bases and V by 10 bases; bases with no gene match: 15. The CDR3 sequence: CATLGASGSRTEQFF. In nucleotides, the CDR3 is TGTGCCACCCTGGGGGCTAGCGGGAGTCGAACTGAGCAGTTCTTC.

This clone showed up just once. The gene calls are TRBV6-5 and TRBJ1-2, with 7 bases that match TRBD1. Germline lookup yields CDR1 MNHEY and CDR2 SVGAGI. CDR3 length: 13 residues. The ends lost 7 bases at V and 8 bases at J; junction bases unmatched: 10. The chain's CDR3 is CASKVQGSGGYTF. The CDR3 DNA reads TGTGCCAGCAAGGTACAGGGGTCAGGCGGCTACACCTTC.

The J gene is TRBJ2-3, the V gene TRBV6-5, with D maybe TRBD1 (6 bases). The CDR3 has 14 amino acids. CDR1 and CDR2 (germline): MNHEY, SVGAGI. The CDR3 protein is CASRQGLNGDTQYF. The CDR3 DNA is TGTGCTTCACGCCAGGGGTTAAATGGAGATACGCAGTATTTT.

This clone showed up just a few times. This CDR3 reads CASSSPGQGYYGYTF. The CDR3 nucleotides are TGTGCCAGCAGTTCCCCGGGACAGGGGTACTATGGCTACACCTTC. V and J are TRBV6-5 and TRBJ1-2; 10 nucleotides match TRBD1. This CDR3 has 15 amino acids. The germline V gene encodes CDR1 MNHEY and CDR2 SVGAGI. Losses at the gene ends were 4 bases for V and 3 bases for J; bases not matched to a gene: 5.

In its sample, this clone was seen a few times. V usage is TRBV7-9 and J usage is TRBJ2-7, with D possibly matching TRBD1 (5 bases). V dropped 5 bases and J dropped 4 bases, with 12 bases sitting between them. The CDR3 runs to 13 residues. The germline V gene encodes CDR1 SEHNR and CDR2 FQNEAQ (reference sequence). CDR3 in amino acids: CASSHEQEYEQYF. CDR3 sequence (DNA): TGTGCCAGCAGCCACGAACAGGAGTACGAGCAGTACTTC. Drawing the rest from reference TRBV7-9 and TRBJ2-7, the complete variable domain is DTGVSQNPRHKITKRGQNVTFRCDPISEHNRLYWYRQTLGQGPEFLTYFQNEAQLEKSRLLSDRFSAERPKGSFSTLEIQRTEQGDSAMYLCASSHEQEYEQYFGPGTRLTVT.

This chain uses TRBV5-1 with TRBJ2-7, with a tentative D call TRBD2 (7 bases). This CDR3 contains 14 residues. The germline V and J ends were trimmed by 2 bases and 4 bases, with 13 bases remaining between them. The germline gives CDR1 SGHRS, CDR2 YFSETQ. CDR3 amino acids: CASSFGGRDYEQYF. CDR3 nucleotides: TGCGCCAGCAGCTTCGGGGGGCGTGATTACGAGCAGTACTTC.

The chain combines TRBV30 with TRBJ1-1, with D uncertain. V shed 4 bases and J shed 6 bases, with 12 bases lying between them. Germline-derived CDR1 and CDR2 are GTSNPN and SVGIG (reference sequence). The length of the CDR3 is 12 residues. In nucleotides, the CDR3 is TGTGCCTGGAAGGGAGGGAGTGCTGAAGCTTTCTTT. It codes for CAWKGGSAEAFF.

This chain joins TRBV18 and TRBJ2-1; the D is unclear. The CDR3 loop spans 14 amino acids. Trimming took off 2 bases at V and 2 bases at J, with 7 bases between the two ends. Per germline, CDR1 KGHSH and CDR2 LQKENI. CDR3 nucleotides: TGTGCCAGCTCACCAGGCGGTACCTACAATGAGCAGTTCTTC. Amino acid sequence: CASSPGGTYNEQFF.

V gene TRBV7-2 combines with J gene TRBJ1-2, with D tentatively TRBD1 (5 bases). The CDR3 runs 13 residues. Between the trimmed V and J ends, which lost 6 bases and 2 bases, there was a span of 10 bases. Germline-derived CDR1 and CDR2 are SGHTA and FQGNSA. The chain's CDR3 is CASSLQANYGYTF. CDR3 nucleotide sequence: TGTGCCAGCAGTTTACAGGCGAACTATGGCTACACCTTC.

J is TRBJ1-1 and V is TRBV6-1; D uncertain. Germline CDR1 reads MNHNS; CDR2 reads SASEGT. The CDR3 is made up of 15 amino acids. Trimming took off 2 bases at V and 0 bases at J, with 10 bases between the two ends. This CDR3 reads CASSETNRLNTEAFF. CDR3 nucleotide sequence: TGTGCCAGCAGTGAAACCAACAGACTGAACACTGAAGCTTTCTTT.

CDR3 nucleotide sequence: TGTGCCAGCATAGGTAGCGGGGGGGGAAGGTCCAAAAACATTCAGTACTTC. It specifies CASIGSGGGRSKNIQYF. The rearrangement links TRBV28 to TRBJ2-4, with 11 bases identical to TRBD2. Germline CDR1 and CDR2: MDHEN and SYDVKM. The CDR3 is 17 amino acids. The ends lost 7 bases at V and 2 bases at J; junction bases unmatched: 10.

This clone was seen only once. The V call is TRBV5-1, the J call TRBJ2-7, with D maybe TRBD1 (5 bases). The V gene lost 0 bases and the J gene lost 5 bases, with 12 bases spanning the gap. From germline, CDR1 is SGHRS and CDR2 YFSETQ. The CDR3 consists of 14 residues. The CDR3 DNA reads TGCGCCAGCAGCTTGGGGGGCGCCTCGGACGAGCAGTACTTC. As protein: CASSLGGASDEQYF.

The chain uses TRBV27 and TRBJ2-7; TRBD1 aligns across 7 bases. Trimming removed 2 bases from V and 0 bases from J; junction bases left unmatched: 13. The CDR3 spans 18 residues. Germline assignment: CDR1 MNHEY and CDR2 SMNVEV (reference sequence). The CDR3 region has the DNA TGTGCCAGCAGTTTAAAGTCTCGAGACAGGGCATTCTCCTACGAGCAGTACTTC. This translates into CASSLKSRDRAFSYEQYF.

This chain connects TRBV5-6 to TRBJ2-5, with 16 bases identical to TRBD2. This CDR3 has 17 amino acids. In germline, CDR1 is SGHDT, CDR2 YYEEEE. Losses at the gene ends were 4 bases for V and 5 bases for J; bases not matched to a gene: 8. CDR3 in DNA: TGTGCCAGCAGCCAGGGACTAGCGGGAGGGTGGATGGAGACCCAGTACTTC. This gives the protein CASSQGLAGGWMETQYF. The full variable domain, its missing parts supplied by reference TRBV5-6 and TRBJ2-5, is DAGVTQSPTHLIKTRGQQVTLRCSPKSGHDTVSWYQQALGQGPQFIFQYYEEEERQRGNFPDRFSGHQFPNYSSELNVNALLLGDSALYLCASSQGLAGGWMETQYFGPGTRLLVL.

V usage is TRBV7-9 and J usage is TRBJ2-6; tentative D call: TRBD2 (5 bases). V gave up 5 bases and J gave up 9 bases, with 11 bases separating them. Germline V gene sequence: CDR1 SEHNR, CDR2 FQNEAQ (reference sequence). The CDR3 length is 13 residues. The CDR3 bases are TGTGCCAGCAGCCAGGAGGTCGTCAACGTCCTGACTTTC. Its protein is CASSQEVVNVLTF.

This chain joins TRBV6-1 and TRBJ1-1; D not certain. V was cut by 7 bases and J by 5 bases, with 14 bases left in between. This CDR3 has 13 amino acids. Per the germline V gene, CDR1 is MNHNS and CDR2 is SASEGT. CDR3: CASILGGGTEAFF. CDR3 DNA: TGTGCCAGCATCTTAGGAGGCGGAACTGAAGCTTTCTTT.